This TCR beta chain was observed in a study of shared clonotypes between healthy human individuals. Study in general: Each donor contributed plates that comprised three CD4 naive, three CD4 memory, two CD8 naive and one CD8 memory. Study results and limitations: Exclusively blood specimens were collected; tissue repertoires likely differ. When naive CD4 clonotypes were compared across a handful of donors, around 4.6% were shared.

Splitting of CD4+ cells produced CD45RA+ naive and CD45RA-negative memory subsets. Notes on this clone: The antigen is undetermined.

This CDR3 contains 16 residues. Germline assignment: CDR1 MNHNY and CDR2 SVGAGI (reference sequence). Germline trimming cut 5 bases from V and 2 bases from J; bases unmatched to any gene: 5. Sequenced by immunoSEQ multiplex PCR; TCRdb stores in-frame clones only, minus some. The sample contains 2 million to 2.5 million clones, approximately 94% of which appear only once. The rearrangement joins TRBV6-6 to TRBJ2-7; 14 nucleotides agree with TRBD2. The sequenced sample was naive CD4+ T cells from PBMCs. As for subset: CD45RA+ positively selected. This sequence originates from a man aged 18 to 35 in good health. Some clones in this sample may be carry-over from other donors' samples. CDR3 amino acids: CASSTGLAGVPYEQYF. In DNA form, the CDR3 reads TGTGCCAGCAGTACGGGACTAGCGGGAGTTCCCTACGAGCAGTACTTC.